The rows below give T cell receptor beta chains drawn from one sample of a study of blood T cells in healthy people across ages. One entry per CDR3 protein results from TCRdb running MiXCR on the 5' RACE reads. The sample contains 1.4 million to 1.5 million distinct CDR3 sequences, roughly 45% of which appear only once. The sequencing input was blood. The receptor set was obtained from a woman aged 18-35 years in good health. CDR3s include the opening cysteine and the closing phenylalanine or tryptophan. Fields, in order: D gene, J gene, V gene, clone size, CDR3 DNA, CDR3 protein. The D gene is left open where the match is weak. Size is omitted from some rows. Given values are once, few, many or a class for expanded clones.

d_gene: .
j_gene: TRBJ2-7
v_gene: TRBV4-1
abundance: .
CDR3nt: TGCGCCAGCAGCCCAGTAGGACAGACCTACGAGCAGTACTTC
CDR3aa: CASSPVGQTYEQYF

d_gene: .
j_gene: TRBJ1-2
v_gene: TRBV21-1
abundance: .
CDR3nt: TGTGCCAGCAGCACCGCCGGGACAGGGGCCGGAGGCTACACCTTC
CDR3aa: CASSTAGTGAGGYTF

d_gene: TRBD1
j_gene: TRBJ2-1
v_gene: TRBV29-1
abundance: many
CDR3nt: TGCAGCGTTGAAGATCCCGGGACAGGGCTCAACCAACTGGGTGAGCAGTTCTTC
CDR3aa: CSVEDPGTGLNQLGEQFF

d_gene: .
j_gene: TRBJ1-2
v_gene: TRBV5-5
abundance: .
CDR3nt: TGTGCCAGCAGCCCCAGGACAGCCACTAACTATGGCTACACCTTC
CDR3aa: CASSPRTATNYGYTF

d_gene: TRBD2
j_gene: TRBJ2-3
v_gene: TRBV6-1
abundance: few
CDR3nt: TGTGCCAGCAGTGAATCTCGACTAGCGCCAGATACGCAGTATTTT
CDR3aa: CASSESRLAPDTQYF

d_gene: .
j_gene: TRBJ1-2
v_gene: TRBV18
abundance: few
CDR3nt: TGTGCCAGCTCACCACCGTGGGTAGCTAACTATGGCTACACCTTC
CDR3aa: CASSPPWVANYGYTF

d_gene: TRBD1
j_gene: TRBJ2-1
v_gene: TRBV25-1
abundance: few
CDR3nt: TGTGCCAGCAGTGGAGCCGGGACAGTGAATGAGCAGTTCTTC
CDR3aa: CASSGAGTVNEQFF

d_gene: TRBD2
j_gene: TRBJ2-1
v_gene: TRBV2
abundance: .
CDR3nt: TGTGCCAGCACCCCCAGACTAGCGGGGTACAATGAGCAGTTCTTC
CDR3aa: CASTPRLAGYNEQFF

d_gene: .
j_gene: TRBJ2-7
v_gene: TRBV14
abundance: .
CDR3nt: TGTGCCAGCAGCCCCCTGCGGAGGGGAACCTACGAGCAGTACTTC
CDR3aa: CASSPLRRGTYEQYF

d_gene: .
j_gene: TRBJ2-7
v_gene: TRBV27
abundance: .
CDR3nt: TGTGCCAGCAGGGAGGGCCCCTCCCACGAGCAGTACTTC
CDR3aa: CASREGPSHEQYF

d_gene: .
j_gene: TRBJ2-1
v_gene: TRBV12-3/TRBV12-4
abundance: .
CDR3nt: TGTGCCAGCAGTTTTAAACAAAAAGACAGTGAGCAGTTCTTC
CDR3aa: CASSFKQKDSEQFF

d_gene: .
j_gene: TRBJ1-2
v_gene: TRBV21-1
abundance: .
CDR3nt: TGTGCCAGCAGCAGGGGACAGGAAAGAAGGGATGGCTACACCTTC
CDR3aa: CASSRGQERRDGYTF

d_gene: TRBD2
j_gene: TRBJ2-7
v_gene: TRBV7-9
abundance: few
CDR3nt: TGTGCCAGCAGATCCTCAGGGAAAGCGGGGGCCTACGAGCAGTACTTC
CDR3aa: CASRSSGKAGAYEQYF

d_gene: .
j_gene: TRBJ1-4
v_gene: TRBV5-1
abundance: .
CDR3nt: TGCGCCAGCAGCTGGGGGGACGGGGAAAAACTGTTTTTT
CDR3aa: CASSWGDGEKLFF

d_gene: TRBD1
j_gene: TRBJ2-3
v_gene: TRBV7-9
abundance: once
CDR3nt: TGTGCCAGCAGCCTACGGGACAGGGAAGGAGATACGCAGTATTTT
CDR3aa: CASSLRDREGDTQYF

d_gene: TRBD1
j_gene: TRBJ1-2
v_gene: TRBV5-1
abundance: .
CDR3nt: TGCGCCAGCAGCTTCATATCCCAGCCAGGGGGATATGGCTACACCTTC
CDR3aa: CASSFISQPGGYGYTF

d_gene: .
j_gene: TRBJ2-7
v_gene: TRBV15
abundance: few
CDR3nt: TGTGCCACCAGGGGGCAGGGACCCGCCTACGAGCAGTACTTC
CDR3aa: CATRGQGPAYEQYF

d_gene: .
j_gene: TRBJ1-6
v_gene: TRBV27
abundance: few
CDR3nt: TGTGCCAGCAGTTTATCCTCGGGGGTGGGCTCACCCCTCCACTTT
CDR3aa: CASSLSSGVGSPLHF

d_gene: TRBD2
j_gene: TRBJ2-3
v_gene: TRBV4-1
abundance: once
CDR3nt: TGCGCCAGCAACCAACCGGGACTAGCGAGCGGGGACACAGATACGCAGTATTTT
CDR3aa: CASNQPGLASGDTDTQYF

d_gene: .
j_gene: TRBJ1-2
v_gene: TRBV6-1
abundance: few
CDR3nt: TGTGCCAGCAGTGAAAGGTGGGGGTCTAACTATGGCTACACCTTC
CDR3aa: CASSERWGSNYGYTF

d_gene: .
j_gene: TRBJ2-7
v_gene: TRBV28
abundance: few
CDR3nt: TGTGCCAGCACCCTTCGGTACGAGCAGTACTTC
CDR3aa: CASTLRYEQYF

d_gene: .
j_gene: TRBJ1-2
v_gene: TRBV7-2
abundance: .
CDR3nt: TGTGCCAGCAGCGCCGACGGCTTGGGGGGCTACACCTTC
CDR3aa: CASSADGLGGYTF

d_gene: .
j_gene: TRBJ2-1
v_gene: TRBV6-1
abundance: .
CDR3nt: TGTGCCAGCCTAGCCCCGGTTGGGGACAATGAGCAGTTCTTC
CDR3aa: CASLAPVGDNEQFF